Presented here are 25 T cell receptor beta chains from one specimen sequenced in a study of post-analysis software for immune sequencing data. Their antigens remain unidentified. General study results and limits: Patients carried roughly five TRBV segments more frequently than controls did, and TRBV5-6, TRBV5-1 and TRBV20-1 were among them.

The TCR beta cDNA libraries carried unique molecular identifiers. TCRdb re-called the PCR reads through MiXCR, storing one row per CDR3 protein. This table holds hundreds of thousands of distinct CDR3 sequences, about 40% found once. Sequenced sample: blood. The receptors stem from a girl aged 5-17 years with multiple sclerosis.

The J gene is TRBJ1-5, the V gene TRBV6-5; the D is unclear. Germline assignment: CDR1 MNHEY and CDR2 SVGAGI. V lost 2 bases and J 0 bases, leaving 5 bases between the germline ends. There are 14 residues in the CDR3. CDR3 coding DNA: TGTGCCAGCAGTTACAGGAATAGCAATCAGCCCCAGCATTTT. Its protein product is CASSYRNSNQPQHF.

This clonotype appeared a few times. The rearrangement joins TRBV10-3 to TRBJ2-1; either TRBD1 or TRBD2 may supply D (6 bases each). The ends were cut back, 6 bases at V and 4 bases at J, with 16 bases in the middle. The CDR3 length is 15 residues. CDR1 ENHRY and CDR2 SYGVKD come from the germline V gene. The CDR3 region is CAIRPTRGEYNEQFF. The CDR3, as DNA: TGTGCCATCAGGCCCACAAGGGGGGAATACAATGAGCAGTTCTTC.

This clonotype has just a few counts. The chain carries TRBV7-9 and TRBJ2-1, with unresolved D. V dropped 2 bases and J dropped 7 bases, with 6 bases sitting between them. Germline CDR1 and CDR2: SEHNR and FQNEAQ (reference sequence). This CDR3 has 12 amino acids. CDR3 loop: CASSLTFNEQFF. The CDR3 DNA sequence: TGTGCCAGCAGCTTAACGTTTAATGAGCAGTTCTTC.

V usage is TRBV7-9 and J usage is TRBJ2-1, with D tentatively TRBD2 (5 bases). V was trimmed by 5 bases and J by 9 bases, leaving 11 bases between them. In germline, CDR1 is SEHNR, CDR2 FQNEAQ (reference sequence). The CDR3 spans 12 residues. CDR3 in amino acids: CASSPYEGEQFF. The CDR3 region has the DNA TGTGCCAGCAGCCCGTACGAGGGTGAGCAGTTCTTC.

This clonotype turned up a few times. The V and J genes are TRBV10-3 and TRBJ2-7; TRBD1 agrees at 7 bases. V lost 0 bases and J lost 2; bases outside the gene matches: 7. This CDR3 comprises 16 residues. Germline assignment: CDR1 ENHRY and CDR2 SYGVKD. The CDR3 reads CAISESGRGNPYEQYF. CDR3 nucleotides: TGTGCCATCAGTGAGTCTGGCAGGGGGAACCCCTACGAGCAGTACTTC.

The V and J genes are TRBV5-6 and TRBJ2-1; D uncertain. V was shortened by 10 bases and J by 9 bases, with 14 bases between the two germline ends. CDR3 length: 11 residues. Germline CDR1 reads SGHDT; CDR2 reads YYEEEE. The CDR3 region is CAAAGLGEQFF. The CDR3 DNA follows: TGTGCCGCGGCAGGCCTTGGTGAGCAGTTCTTC. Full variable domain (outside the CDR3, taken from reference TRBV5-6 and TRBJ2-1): DAGVTQSPTHLIKTRGQQVTLRCSPKSGHDTVSWYQQALGQGPQFIFQYYEEEERQRGNFPDRFSGHQFPNYSSELNVNALLLGDSALYLCAAAGLGEQFFGPGTRLTVL.

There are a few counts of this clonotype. In DNA, the CDR3 is TGTGCCAGCAGCTTAGTACTAGCGGGAAGCTCCTACAATGAGCAGTTCTTC. The encoded protein is CASSLVLAGSSYNEQFF. The V call is TRBV7-2, the J call TRBJ2-1; 10 positions agree with TRBD2. In germline, CDR1 is SGHTA, CDR2 FQGNSA. This CDR3 contains 17 residues. Germline trimming cut 1 base from V and 0 bases from J; bases unmatched to any gene: 3.

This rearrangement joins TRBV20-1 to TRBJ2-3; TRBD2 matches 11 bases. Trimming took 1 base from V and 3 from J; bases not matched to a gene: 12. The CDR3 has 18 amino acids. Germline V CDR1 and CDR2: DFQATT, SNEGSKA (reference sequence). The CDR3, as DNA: TGCAGTGCTAGAGCTGCATCTGGACTAGCGGGTACGACAGATACGCAGTATTTT. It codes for CSARAASGLAGTTDTQYF.

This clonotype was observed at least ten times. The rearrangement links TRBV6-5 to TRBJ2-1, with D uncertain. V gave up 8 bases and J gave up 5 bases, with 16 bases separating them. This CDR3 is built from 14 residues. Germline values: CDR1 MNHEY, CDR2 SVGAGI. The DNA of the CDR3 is TGTGCCAGCCAAAACGGGCTAGGGAACAATGAGCAGTTCTTC. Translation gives CASQNGLGNNEQFF.

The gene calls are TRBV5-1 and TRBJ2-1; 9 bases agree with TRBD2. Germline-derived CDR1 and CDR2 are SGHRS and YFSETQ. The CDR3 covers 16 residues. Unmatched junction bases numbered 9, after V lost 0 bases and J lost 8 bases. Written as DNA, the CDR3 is TGCGCCAGCAGCTTGGTCGGCGGGAGGGGGCTCGATGAGCAGTTCTTC. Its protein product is CASSLVGGRGLDEQFF.

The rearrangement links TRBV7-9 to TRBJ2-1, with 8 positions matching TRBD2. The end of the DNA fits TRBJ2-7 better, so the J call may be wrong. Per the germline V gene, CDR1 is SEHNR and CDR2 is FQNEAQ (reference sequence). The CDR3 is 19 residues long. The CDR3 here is CASSSSLAVIRGSYNEQYF. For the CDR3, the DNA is TGTGCCAGCAGCTCGTCACTAGCGGTCATTAGGGGCTCCTACAATGAGCAGTACTTC.

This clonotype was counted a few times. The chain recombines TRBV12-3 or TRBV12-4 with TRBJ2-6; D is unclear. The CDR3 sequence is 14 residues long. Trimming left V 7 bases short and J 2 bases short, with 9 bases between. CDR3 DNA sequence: TGTGCCAGCACCACATCCCCTGGGGCCAACGTCCTGACTTTC. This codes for CASTTSPGANVLTF.

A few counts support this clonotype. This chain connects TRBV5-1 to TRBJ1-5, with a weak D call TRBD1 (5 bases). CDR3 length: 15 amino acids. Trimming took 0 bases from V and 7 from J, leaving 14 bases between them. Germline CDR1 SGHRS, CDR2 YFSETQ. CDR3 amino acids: CASSLAGGDWQPQHF. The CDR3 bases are TGCGCCAGCAGCTTGGCCGGAGGGGATTGGCAGCCCCAGCATTTT. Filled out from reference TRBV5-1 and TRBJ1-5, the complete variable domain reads KAGVTQTPRYLIKTRGQQVTLSCSPISGHRSVSWYQQTPGQGLQFLFEYFSETQRNKGNFPGRFSGRQFSNSRSEMNVSTLELGDSALYLCASSLAGGDWQPQHFGDGTRLSIL.

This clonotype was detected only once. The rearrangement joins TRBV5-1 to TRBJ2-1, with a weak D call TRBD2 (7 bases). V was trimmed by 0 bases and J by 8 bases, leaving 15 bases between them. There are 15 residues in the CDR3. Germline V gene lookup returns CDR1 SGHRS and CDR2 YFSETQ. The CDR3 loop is CASSLASGGPDEQFF. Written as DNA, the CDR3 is TGCGCCAGCAGCTTGGCCTCGGGGGGCCCGGATGAGCAGTTCTTC. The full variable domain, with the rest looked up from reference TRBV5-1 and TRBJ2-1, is KAGVTQTPRYLIKTRGQQVTLSCSPISGHRSVSWYQQTPGQGLQFLFEYFSETQRNKGNFPGRFSGRQFSNSRSEMNVSTLELGDSALYLCASSLASGGPDEQFFGPGTRLTVL.

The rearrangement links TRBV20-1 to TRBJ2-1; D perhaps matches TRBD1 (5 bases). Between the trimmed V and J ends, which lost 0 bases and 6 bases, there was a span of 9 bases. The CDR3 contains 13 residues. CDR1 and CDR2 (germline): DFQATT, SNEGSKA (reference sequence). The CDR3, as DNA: TGCAGTGCTAGAGATACAGGTTTCAATGAGCAGTTCTTC. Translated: CSARDTGFNEQFF.

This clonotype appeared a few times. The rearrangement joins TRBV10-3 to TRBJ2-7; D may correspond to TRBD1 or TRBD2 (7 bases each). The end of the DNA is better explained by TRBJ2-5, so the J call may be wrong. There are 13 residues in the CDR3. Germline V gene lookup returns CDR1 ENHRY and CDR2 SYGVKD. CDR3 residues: CAISGQGGETQYF. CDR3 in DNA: TGTGCCATCAGTGGACAGGGAGGGGAGACCCAGTACTTC.

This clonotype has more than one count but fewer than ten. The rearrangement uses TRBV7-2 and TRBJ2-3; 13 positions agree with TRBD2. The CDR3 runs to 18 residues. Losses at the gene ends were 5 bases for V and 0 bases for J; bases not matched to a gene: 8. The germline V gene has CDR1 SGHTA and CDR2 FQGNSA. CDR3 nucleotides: TGTGCCAGCAGCAAATGGACTAGCGGGGGCGCTAGCACAGATACGCAGTATTTT. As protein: CASSKWTSGGASTDTQYF.

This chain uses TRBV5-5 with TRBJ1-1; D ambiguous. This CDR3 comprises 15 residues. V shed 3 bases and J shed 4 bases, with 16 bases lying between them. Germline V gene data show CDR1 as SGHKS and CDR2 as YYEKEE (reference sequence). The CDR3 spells CASSSGAGLGTEAFF. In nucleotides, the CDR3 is TGTGCCAGCAGCTCGGGCGCCGGATTGGGCACTGAAGCTTTCTTT.

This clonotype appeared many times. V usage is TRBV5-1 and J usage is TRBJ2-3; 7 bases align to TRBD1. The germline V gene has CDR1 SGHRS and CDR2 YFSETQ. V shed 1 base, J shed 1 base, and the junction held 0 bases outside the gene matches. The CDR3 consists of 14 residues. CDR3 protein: CASSLQGGTDTQYF. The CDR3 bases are TGCGCCAGCAGCTTGCAGGGGGGCACAGATACGCAGTATTTT.

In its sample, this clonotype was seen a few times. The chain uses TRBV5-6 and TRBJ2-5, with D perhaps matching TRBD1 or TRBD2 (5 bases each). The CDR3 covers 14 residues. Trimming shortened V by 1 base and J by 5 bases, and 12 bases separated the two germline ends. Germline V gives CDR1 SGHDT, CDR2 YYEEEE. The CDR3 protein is CASSLMTVAETQYF. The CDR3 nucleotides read TGTGCCAGCAGCTTGATGACAGTAGCGGAGACCCAGTACTTC.

In nucleotides, the CDR3 is TGTGCCAGCAGTAGGGGACTGCCTGAGCAGTACTTC. Translation: CASSRGLPEQYF. The gene calls are TRBV12-3 or TRBV12-4 and TRBJ2-7; TRBD2 might be the D (6 bases). Deletions cut 5 bases from V and 7 bases from J, with 12 bases between. The CDR3 loop spans 12 amino acids.

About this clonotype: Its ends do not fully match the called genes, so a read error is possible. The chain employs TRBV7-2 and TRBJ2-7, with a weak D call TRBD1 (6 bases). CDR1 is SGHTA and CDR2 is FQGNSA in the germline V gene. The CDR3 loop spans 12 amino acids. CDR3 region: CGSSLGGYEQYF. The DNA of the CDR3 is TGTGGCAGCAGCTTAGGGGGCTACGAGCAGTACTTC.

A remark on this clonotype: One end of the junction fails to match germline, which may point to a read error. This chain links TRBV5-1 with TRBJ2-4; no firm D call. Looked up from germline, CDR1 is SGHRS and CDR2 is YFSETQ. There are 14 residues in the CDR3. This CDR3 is CASSLVAAQNIQYF. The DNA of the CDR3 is TGCGCCAGCAGCTTGGTGGCAGCCCAAAACATTCAGTACTTC.

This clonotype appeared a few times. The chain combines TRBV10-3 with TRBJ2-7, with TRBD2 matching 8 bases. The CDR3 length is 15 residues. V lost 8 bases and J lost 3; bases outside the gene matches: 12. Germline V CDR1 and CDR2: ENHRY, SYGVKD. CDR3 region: CAIGTSGLGGYEQYF. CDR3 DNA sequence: TGTGCCATCGGTACTAGCGGTTTGGGGGGCTACGAGCAGTACTTC.

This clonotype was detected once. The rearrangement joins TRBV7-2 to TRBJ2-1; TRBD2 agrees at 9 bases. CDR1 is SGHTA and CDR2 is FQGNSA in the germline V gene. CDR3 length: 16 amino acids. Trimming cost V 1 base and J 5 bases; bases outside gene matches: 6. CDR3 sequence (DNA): TGTGCCAGCAGCTTAGAATCTAGCGGGAAGAACAATGAGCAGTTCTTC. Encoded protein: CASSLESSGKNNEQFF.